The rows below give T cell receptor beta chains drawn from one sample of a study of blood T cells in healthy people across ages. TCRdb recomputed calls from the 5' RACE reads with MiXCR, one row per CDR3 protein. The sample contains 650,000 to 700,000 distinct CDR3 sequences, roughly 32% of which appear only once. Input material: blood. The receptors originated from a woman older than 75 in good health. Both conserved end residues are part of each CDR3. D genes are given only for firm matches. Expanded clones get a size class; other rows say once, few or many, or leave the size out.

few	TRBJ1-2	TRBV4-2	TRBD1	TGTGTCAGCAGCCAAGGGATGGGACAGGCGAACTATGGCTACACCTTC	CVSSQGMGQANYGYTF
NA	TRBJ2-7	TRBV20-1	NA	TGCAGTGTTTCCCGGACCGGCTCCTACGAGCAGTACTTC	CSVSRTGSYEQYF
many	TRBJ2-3	TRBV5-1	NA	TGCGCCAGCAGCTTGCTGAGAGATACGCAGTATTTT	CASSLLRDTQYF
many	TRBJ2-7	TRBV20-1	TRBD1	TGCAGTGCTAGGGGGACAGGGGGCAACTACGAGCAGTACTTC	CSARGTGGNYEQYF
NA	TRBJ2-7	TRBV6-6	TRBD2	TGTGCCAGCAGTTACCCGACTAGCGGGAGTTACGAGCAGTACTTC	CASSYPTSGSYEQYF
NA	TRBJ2-1	TRBV27	NA	TGTGCCAGCAGCTCCTCCCCGATGCATGAGCAGTTCTTC	CASSSSPMHEQFF
many	TRBJ2-1	TRBV11-1	NA	TGTGCCAGCAGCACCGGACAGTACAATGAGCAGTTCTTC	CASSTGQYNEQFF
NA	TRBJ1-1	TRBV7-3	NA	TGTGCCAGCAGCGAGGGGTCGCGCACTGAAGCTTTCTTT	CASSEGSRTEAFF
many	TRBJ2-5	TRBV5-1	NA	TGCGCCAGCAGCTTATCCCAAGAGACCCAGTACTTC	CASSLSQETQYF
few	TRBJ1-4	TRBV15	TRBD1	TGTGCCACCAGCAGAGGGGGGCAGGGGGGACTTCGTGAAAAACTGTTTTTT	CATSRGGQGGLREKLFF
many	TRBJ2-5	TRBV20-1	TRBD2	TGCAGTGCTAGTCTCCCTAGCGGGGGGGTAGCAGAGACCCAGTACTTC	CSASLPSGGVAETQYF
many	TRBJ2-1	TRBV27	NA	TGTGCCAGCAGTTTATCGACTCTAGCATTCGGCAATGAGCAGTTCTTC	CASSLSTLAFGNEQFF
NA	TRBJ1-1	TRBV5-1	TRBD1	TGCGCCAGCAGCCCAACGGACAGGGGGAACACTGAAGCTTTCTTT	CASSPTDRGNTEAFF
NA	TRBJ1-2	TRBV9	NA	TGTGCCAGCAGCGGCCCGGTGCGCTATGGCTACACCTTC	CASSGPVRYGYTF
NA	TRBJ2-1	TRBV28	TRBD2	TGTGCCAGCAGTTTCCGCAGCGGGGGAAACAATGAGCAGTTCTTC	CASSFRSGGNNEQFF
NA	TRBJ2-3	TRBV2	NA	TGTGCCAGCAGAGAGGGGGTTGCGGATACGCAGTATTTT	CASREGVADTQYF
NA	TRBJ1-6	TRBV7-6	NA	TGTGCCAGCAGCTTAATACCTGGGCAGGGAAATTCACCCCTCCACTTT	CASSLIPGQGNSPLHF
many	TRBJ2-1	TRBV4-1	TRBD1	TGCGCCAGCAGCACCCGGGACAGACAAATGAGCTCCTACAATGAGCAGTTCTTC	CASSTRDRQMSSYNEQFF
many	TRBJ2-3	TRBV20-1	TRBD2	TGCAGTGCTAGAGACTCACGGGGGGGCACAGATACGCAGTATTTT	CSARDSRGGTDTQYF
NA	TRBJ1-2	TRBV18	NA	TGTGCCAGCTTACCACGACCAGAGATTAACTATGGCTACACCTTC	CASLPRPEINYGYTF
NA	TRBJ2-3	TRBV7-2	TRBD2	TGTGCCAGCAGCTTAAAGACTAGCGGGTCCCTTAGCACAGATACGCAGTATTTT	CASSLKTSGSLSTDTQYF
many	TRBJ1-5	TRBV7-2	TRBD1	TGTGCCAGCAGCGTATTGACAGGGGAGGGCAATCAGCCCCAGCATTTT	CASSVLTGEGNQPQHF
many	TRBJ2-7	TRBV7-9	NA	TGTGCCAGCAGCCCGTCATTATCCTACGAGCAGTACTTC	CASSPSLSYEQYF